The 32 T cell receptor beta chains in this list originate from one sample, sequenced in a study of cytomegalovirus exposure and HLA in healthy donors. The PCR was carried out with 60 Vbeta primers and 13 Jbeta primers. TCRdb's copy holds only in-frame clones and misses some; the assay was immunoSEQ multiplex PCR. The sample lists under 200,000 clones; over 70% were seen once. Sequenced input: PBMCs. Receptor source: a middle-aged man in good health and CMV-seronegative.

The CDR3 protein is CASSWTGETYEQYF. The DNA for the CDR3 is TGCGCCAGCAGCTGGACAGGGGAGACCTACGAGCAGTACTTC. The chain recombines TRBV10-2 with TRBJ2-7, with 9 nucleotides matching TRBD1. The CDR3 runs 14 residues. Germline loops: CDR1 WSHSY, CDR2 SAAADI. With 6 bases clipped from V and 2 bases from J, the junction kept 5 bases outside the gene matches.

The chain couples TRBV5-6 to TRBJ1-1, with D possibly being TRBD1 (5 bases). This CDR3 contains 12 residues. Germline V lookup: CDR1 SGHDT, CDR2 YYEEEE. V lost 0 bases and J 8 bases, leaving 8 bases between the germline ends. The CDR3 sequence: CASSLGGREAFF. CDR3 nucleotides: TGTGCCAGCAGCTTGGGGGGCCGGGAAGCTTTCTTT.

The chain has TRBV2 and TRBJ1-6; no firm D call. Between the trimmed V and J ends, which lost 1 base and 12 bases, there was a span of 4 bases. The CDR3 is 11 amino acids. CDR1 is SNHLY, CDR2 FYNNEI, per germline. CDR3 sequence reads: CASSEVRPLHF. For the CDR3, the DNA is TGTGCCAGCAGTGAAGTCAGACCCCTCCACTTT.

This rearrangement joins TRBV5-6 to TRBJ2-7, with 8 bases fitting TRBD1. CDR1 SGHDT and CDR2 YYEEEE come from the germline V gene. V gave up 0 bases and J gave up 0 bases; unmatched junction bases: 11. The CDR3 sequence is 18 residues long. CDR3 in DNA: TGTGCCAGCAGCTTGGAGAGGACAGGGTTTCTATCCTCCTACGAGCAGTACTTC. It is translated as CASSLERTGFLSSYEQYF.

Only a few counts were recorded for this clone. This chain joins TRBV12-5 and TRBJ1-1; perhaps TRBD1 as D (5 bases). CDR3 length: 17 residues. The V end was cut by 3 bases, the J end by 0 bases, with 17 bases between. CDR1 is LGHNT and CDR2 is FRNRAP in the germline V gene. The CDR3, as DNA: TGTGCTAGTGGTTTCGGTGTATTTGACAGAATGAACACTGAAGCTTTCTTT. It translates to CASGFGVFDRMNTEAFF.

V gene TRBV5-1 combines with J gene TRBJ2-7; 12 bases fit TRBD2. Germline lookup yields CDR1 SGHRS and CDR2 YFSETQ. V shed 1 base, J shed 2 bases, and the junction held 10 bases outside the gene matches. The CDR3 is 18 residues long. The DNA for the CDR3 is TGCGCCAGCAGCTTGAAGGCTAGCGGGGGGGTCGGGACCTACGAGCAGTACTTC. Its translation is CASSLKASGGVGTYEQYF.

The genes are TRBV7-2 and TRBJ1-2, with 9 bases identical to TRBD1. The length of the CDR3 is 14 residues. The germline CDR1 and CDR2 sequences are SGHTA and FQGNSA. The V gene end was trimmed by 4 bases and the J gene end by 5 bases; junction bases not matched to a gene: 5. CDR3 sequence reads: CASSSGTGSYGYTF. DNA of the CDR3: TGTGCCAGCAGCTCCGGGACAGGGAGTTATGGCTACACCTTC.

The chain carries TRBV27 and TRBJ2-7; D gene unclear. This CDR3 region has 14 residues. Germline CDR1 MNHEY, CDR2 SMNVEV (reference sequence). Trimming shortened V by 3 bases and J by 0 bases, and 9 bases separated the two germline ends. CDR3 bases: TGTGCCAGCAGTTTGGCCTGGAGCTCCTACGAGCAGTACTTC. Translation gives CASSLAWSSYEQYF.

The genes are TRBV10-3 and TRBJ2-7; 16 nucleotides align to TRBD2. The CDR3 has 18 residues. The germline CDR1 and CDR2 sequences are ENHRY and SYGVKD. The ends lost 3 bases at V and 1 base at J; junction bases unmatched: 6. CDR3: CAISDWGLAGGPSYEQYF. The CDR3 nucleotides read TGTGCCATCAGTGACTGGGGACTAGCGGGAGGGCCTTCCTACGAGCAGTACTTC.

The chain employs TRBV7-6 and TRBJ2-3; no clear D. CDR3 size: 13 residues. Trimming removed 3 bases at V and 4 bases at J, with 8 bases between. Germline assignment: CDR1 SGHVS and CDR2 FNYEAQ. CDR3 sequence reads: CASSFRQSDTQYF. DNA for the CDR3: TGTGCCAGCAGCTTCAGGCAGTCAGATACGCAGTATTTT.

The chain carries TRBV15 and TRBJ2-7; a weak D match, TRBD1 (5 bases). This CDR3 has 15 amino acids. V was trimmed by 2 bases and J by 3 bases, leaving 14 bases between them. Germline-derived CDR1 and CDR2 are LNHNV and YYDKDF (reference sequence). The DNA for the CDR3 is TGTGCCACCAGCAGATCTGGGAAAGGGGACTACGAGCAGTACTTC. Encoded protein: CATSRSGKGDYEQYF. Using reference TRBV15 and TRBJ2-7 for the parts outside the CDR3, the full variable domain is DAMVIQNPRYQVTQFGKPVTLSCSQTLNHNVMYWYQQKSSQAPKLLFHYYDKDFNNEADTPDNFQSRRPNTSFCFLDIRSPGLGDTAMYLCATSRSGKGDYEQYFGPGTRLTVT.

This CDR3 reads CASSSWRGWAEAFF. For the CDR3, the DNA is TGTGCCAGCAGCTCTTGGCGGGGTTGGGCTGAAGCTTTCTTT. V gene TRBV7-2 combines with J gene TRBJ1-1; unclear D gene. Germline-derived CDR1 and CDR2 are SGHTA and FQGNSA. The CDR3 has 14 residues. Trimming left V 4 bases short and J 6 bases short, with 15 bases between.

The chain couples TRBV7-9 to TRBJ2-3; 8 bases align to TRBD1. CDR1 and CDR2 (germline): SEHNR, FQNEAQ (reference sequence). V shed 3 bases, J shed 2 bases, and the junction held 7 bases outside the gene matches. The CDR3 has 16 amino acids. The CDR3 bases are TGTGCCAGCAGCTTTTTAAGGACAGGGTCCACAGATACGCAGTATTTT. It specifies CASSFLRTGSTDTQYF.

This sequence joins TRBV7-2 and TRBJ2-3; D remains unclear. The CDR3 sequence is 12 residues long. From germline, CDR1 is SGHTA and CDR2 FQGNSA. Trimming stripped 5 bases from V and 7 bases from J, with 10 bases between. DNA for the CDR3: TGTGCCAGCAGCCGAGCGAGGAATACGCAGTATTTT. Protein sequence: CASSRARNTQYF.

The chain recombines TRBV7-6 with TRBJ2-1; 10 bases map to TRBD2. CDR3 length: 15 amino acids. Germline CDR1 SGHVS, CDR2 FNYEAQ. V was clipped by 5 bases and J by 9 bases; unmatched bases: 10. CDR3 DNA sequence: TGTGCCAGCAGCCGGGAATCTAGCGGGGGAGGTGAGCAGTTCTTC. Amino acid sequence: CASSRESSGGGEQFF.

The chain combines TRBV11-3 with TRBJ1-1; the D is unclear. Germline CDR1 SGHNT, CDR2 YENEEA. The CDR3 length is 16 residues. V lost 5 bases and J 2 bases, leaving 18 bases between the germline ends. The CDR3 region is CASSRREWAGNTEAFF. DNA of the CDR3: TGTGCCAGCAGCCGCCGGGAGTGGGCAGGCAACACTGAAGCTTTCTTT. The whole variable domain, remainder taken from reference TRBV11-3 and TRBJ1-1, is EAGVVQSPRYKIIEKKQPVAFWCNPISGHNTLYWYLQNLGQGPELLIRYENEEAVDDSQLPKDRFSAERLKGVDSTLKIQPAELGDSAVYLCASSRREWAGNTEAFFGQGTRLTVV.

This chain uses TRBV7-9 with TRBJ2-2; D uncertain. This CDR3 has 12 residues. Germline CDR1 and CDR2: SEHNR and FQNEAQ (reference sequence). V was trimmed by 7 bases and J by 3 bases, leaving 6 bases between them. The DNA for the CDR3 is TGTGCCAGCATGGGCCACACCGGGGAGCTGTTTTTT. Translation: CASMGHTGELFF.

This rearrangement joins TRBV7-2 to TRBJ1-2; the D is unclear. Per germline, CDR1 SGHTA and CDR2 FQGNSA. CDR3 length equals 14 residues. V dropped 5 bases and J dropped 0 bases, with 10 bases sitting between them. The CDR3 region is CASSPWASNYGYTF. CDR3 nucleotides: TGTGCCAGCAGCCCGTGGGCCTCTAACTATGGCTACACCTTC.

This clone was seen a few times. V usage is TRBV5-4 and J usage is TRBJ2-7, with a tentative D call TRBD1 (6 bases). V gave up 1 base and J gave up 5 bases, with 16 bases separating them. The germline CDR1 and CDR2 sequences are SGHNT and YYREEE (reference sequence). There are 15 residues in the CDR3. This CDR3 is CASSLRPGTSHEQYF. The CDR3, as DNA: TGTGCCAGCAGCTTGAGGCCAGGGACATCCCACGAGCAGTACTTC.

The rearrangement joins TRBV29-1 to TRBJ2-1; TRBD1 aligns across 7 bases. Germline lookup yields CDR1 SQVTM and CDR2 ANQGSEA. The J segment lost 4 bases and the V segment lost 4 bases, leaving 4 bases of the junction unmatched. This CDR3 comprises 13 residues. CDR3 nucleotides: TGCAGCGTTGCACCAGGGGGATACAATGAGCAGTTCTTC. This codes for CSVAPGGYNEQFF.

The V and J genes are TRBV18 and TRBJ2-1; unclear D gene. V lost 0 bases and J lost 5, with 8 bases in between. Germline V gene sequence: CDR1 KGHSH, CDR2 LQKENI. The CDR3 is made up of 14 amino acids. The CDR3 here is CASSPPLANNEQFF. CDR3 nucleotide sequence: TGTGCCAGCTCACCACCGTTAGCAAACAATGAGCAGTTCTTC.

The chain recombines TRBV30 with TRBJ2-6, with D possibly matching TRBD1 (6 bases). Trimming cost V 2 bases and J 9 bases, with 11 bases left between them. CDR3 length equals 13 residues. CDR1 is GTSNPN, CDR2 SVGIG, per germline (reference sequence). CDR3 in DNA: TGTGCCTGGAGTCGTAACAGGGTCAACGTCCTGACTTTC. It specifies CAWSRNRVNVLTF.

V is TRBV2 and J is TRBJ1-2; D uncertain. CDR3 length: 10 residues. Germline values: CDR1 SNHLY, CDR2 FYNNEI. Trimming pared 5 bases from V and 6 bases from J, leaving 4 bases between. CDR3 loop: CASSLDGYTF. The CDR3 DNA is TGTGCCAGCAGTTTAGATGGCTACACCTTC.

The chain carries TRBV5-1 and TRBJ2-3; 7 positions agree with TRBD2. From germline, CDR1 is SGHRS and CDR2 YFSETQ. The CDR3 is 18 residues long. With 1 base clipped from V and 0 bases from J, the junction kept 11 bases outside the gene matches. CDR3 bases: TGCGCCAGCAGCTTGATTGGCTTAGCGGGTCCTAGCACAGATACGCAGTATTTT. It specifies CASSLIGLAGPSTDTQYF. Supplemented by reference TRBV5-1 and TRBJ2-3, the full variable domain reads KAGVTQTPRYLIKTRGQQVTLSCSPISGHRSVSWYQQTPGQGLQFLFEYFSETQRNKGNFPGRFSGRQFSNSRSEMNVSTLELGDSALYLCASSLIGLAGPSTDTQYFGPGTRLTVL.

In its sample, this clone was seen once. The CDR3 sequence: CASSPGTVGDTQYF. Written as DNA, the CDR3 is TGTGCCAGCAGCCCAGGGACAGTCGGGGATACGCAGTATTTT. V is TRBV7-2 and J is TRBJ2-3, with 7 bases that match TRBD1. This CDR3 region has 14 residues. V lost 5 bases, J lost 6 bases, and 8 bases stayed unmatched. Germline V lookup: CDR1 SGHTA, CDR2 FQGNSA.

The chain couples TRBV29-1 to TRBJ1-2; D gene ambiguous. Germline CDR1 and CDR2: SQVTM and ANQGSEA. This CDR3 has 13 residues. Trimming removed 6 bases from V and 0 bases from J, with 11 bases in between. The CDR3 reads CSVLGAANYGYTF. The CDR3, as DNA: TGCAGCGTATTGGGAGCAGCTAACTATGGCTACACCTTC.

The chain employs TRBV6-1 and TRBJ2-5; 8 bases agree with TRBD1. Germline values: CDR1 MNHNS, CDR2 SASEGT. The CDR3 is 15 residues long. V lost 5 bases, J lost 1 base, and 6 bases stayed unmatched. The DNA of the CDR3 is TGTGCCAGCAGTCGGGCAGGGGGCCCCCAAGAGACCCAGTACTTC. Amino acid sequence: CASSRAGGPQETQYF.

V and J are TRBV19 and TRBJ2-2; 9 bases map to TRBD2. Per the germline V gene, CDR1 is LNHDA and CDR2 is SQIVND (reference sequence). CDR3 length: 15 amino acids. The V gene end was trimmed by 7 bases and the J gene end by 5 bases; junction bases not matched to a gene: 8. The CDR3, as DNA: TGTGCCAGTAAGGGCGGGGGGGCCTTTACCGGGGAGCTGTTTTTT. It yields the protein CASKGGGAFTGELFF.

The rearrangement joins TRBV11-2 to TRBJ1-6; no firm D call. Germline loops: CDR1 SGHAT, CDR2 FQNNGV. The CDR3 length is 15 residues. Trimming pared 2 bases from V and 7 bases from J, leaving 12 bases between. CDR3 DNA sequence: TGTGCCAGCAGCTTAAACTGGCAGGCGAATTCACCCCTCCACTTT. Its protein is CASSLNWQANSPLHF.

This rearrangement joins TRBV30 to TRBJ2-5, with D maybe TRBD2 (5 bases). Germline values: CDR1 GTSNPN, CDR2 SVGIG (reference sequence). Trimming removed 2 bases at V and 5 bases at J, with 9 bases between. The CDR3 has 12 amino acids. The CDR3 spells CAWSPRGETQYF. The CDR3 DNA reads TGTGCCTGGAGTCCCAGAGGGGAGACCCAGTACTTC.

The gene calls are TRBV5-6 and TRBJ1-1; D is possibly TRBD1 (5 bases). CDR1 is SGHDT and CDR2 is YYEEEE in the germline V gene. V dropped 2 bases and J dropped 1 base, with 15 bases sitting between them. CDR3 length: 16 residues. DNA for the CDR3: TGTGCCAGCAGCTTACCCCTGGCAGGGCCGAACACTGAAGCTTTCTTT. Its protein product is CASSLPLAGPNTEAFF.

The chain has TRBV7-2 and TRBJ2-1; the match to TRBD2 covers 9 bases. V lost 5 bases and J lost 7; bases outside the gene matches: 9. This CDR3 contains 15 residues. Looked up from germline, CDR1 is SGHTA and CDR2 is FQGNSA. The CDR3 sequence is CASSRVAGATNEQFF. The CDR3 nucleotides read TGTGCCAGCAGCCGCGTAGCGGGAGCGACTAATGAGCAGTTCTTC.